This entry describes one T cell receptor (beta chain). This sample was taken from a study of blood T cell repertoires in COVID-19. CDR3 length: 16 amino acids. V was clipped by 5 bases and J by 5 bases; unmatched bases: 10. The germline V gene has CDR1 SSHAT and CDR2 FNYEAQ (reference sequence). TCRdb's table, derived via immunoSEQ multiplex PCR, lists solely in-frame clones and lacks some. The sample lists about 250,000 clones; 88% were seen once. The gene calls are TRBV7-7 and TRBJ2-5; TRBD2 agrees at 11 bases. The receptor comes from an elderly man with acute or convalescent COVID-19. Sequencing used peripheral blood. The CDR3 DNA reads as TGTGCCAGCAGCCTAACTACTAGCGGGGGATTTGAGACCCAGTACTTC. Protein: CASSLTTSGGFETQYF.